The sequence of this TCR beta chain was determined in a study of beta chain features in type 1 diabetes. The authors took one heparinised blood draw, averaging approximately 110 mL, from each donor. Broader study findings: Within each of all four CD4+ subsets, Type 1 diabetes patients had TCRB CDR3s that were moderately but significantly shorter.

This clone was observed a handful of times. Antigen: not known. The study reverse transcribed the entire isolated RNA, so it sequenced expressed TCRB transcripts. Regulatory, naive and central memory T cell samples averaged roughly 3.5 million reads. Only in-frame clones appear in the TCRdb table, and some are missing; sequencing was by immunoSEQ multiplex PCR. The sample holds more than 300,000 clones, over 8.5% seen once. CDR3 length: 19 residues. The ends lost 5 bases at V and 0 bases at J; junction bases unmatched: 19. Germline V gene sequence: CDR1 MDHEN, CDR2 SYDVKM. This rearrangement joins TRBV28 to TRBJ2-7; 7 positions match TRBD2. Material: central memory CD4+ T cells from blood. This TCR came from a man aged 30 to 45 with type 1 diabetes. The CDR3 bases are TGTGCCAGCAGTCCCAGATCCCGGGACTGGCGGGAGAGCTCCTACGAGCAGTACTTC. This sequence encodes CASSPRSRDWRESSYEQYF.